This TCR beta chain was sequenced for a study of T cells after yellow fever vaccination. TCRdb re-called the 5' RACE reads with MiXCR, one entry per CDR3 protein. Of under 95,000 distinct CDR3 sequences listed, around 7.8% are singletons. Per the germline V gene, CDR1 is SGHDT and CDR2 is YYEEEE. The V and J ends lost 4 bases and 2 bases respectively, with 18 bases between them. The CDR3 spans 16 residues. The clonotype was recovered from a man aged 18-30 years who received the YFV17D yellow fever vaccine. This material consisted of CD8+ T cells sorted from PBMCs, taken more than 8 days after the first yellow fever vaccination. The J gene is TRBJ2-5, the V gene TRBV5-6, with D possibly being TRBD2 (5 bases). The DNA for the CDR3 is TGTGCCAGCAGCACCCCCGGCGGGTGTGGGCAAGAGACCCAGTACTTC. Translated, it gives CASSTPGGCGQETQYF.